This passage covers 12 T cell receptor beta chains from one sample sequenced in a study of Graves' ophthalmopathy and Graves' hyperthyroidism (dated by TCRdb to 2017 to 2018). The reads were generated on an Illumina HiSeq 2000. TCR beta CDR3 regions were amplified from RNA transcripts for repertoire sequencing. A first-round RT-PCR used HTBI primers with the Qiagen OneStep RT-PCR kit, followed by a second-round multiplex PCR, size selection and purification. TCRdb took the public reads, trimmed them with fastp at Q25, ran MiXCR for clone calling and kept in-frame beta chains. Every entry covers one CDR3 protein and lists the most common genes and DNA from its rows. For this sample the table gives hundreds of thousands of distinct CDR3 sequences, of which 45% were detected only once. The top ten clones comprise about half of the sample. The specimen sequenced was peripheral blood. These receptors were taken from an adult man with Graves' ophthalmopathy.

In this sample, this clonotype turned up many times. V usage is TRBV5-8 and J usage is TRBJ2-7; TRBD1 matches 12 bases. The length of the CDR3 is 15 residues. Germline-derived CDR1 and CDR2 are SGHTS and YDEGEE. V was clipped by 2 bases and J by 6 bases; unmatched bases: 6. CDR3 coding DNA: TGTGCCAGCAGCTTCGCCGGGACAGGGGGCGGCGAGCAGTACTTC. It translates to CASSFAGTGGGEQYF.

This clonotype was counted between two and nine times. The chain is built from TRBV9 and TRBJ1-2, with 11 bases that match TRBD1. The CDR3 totals 16 residues. The junction had 5 bases not matched to a gene; V was cut back by 2 bases and J by 2 bases. From germline, CDR1 is SGDLS and CDR2 YYNGEE. The CDR3 bases are TGTGCCAGCAGCGTGGGGACAGGGGGGCCAAACTATGGCTACACCTTC. Protein sequence: CASSVGTGGPNYGYTF.

This clonotype was seen a handful of times. CDR3 coding DNA: TGTGCCGCCCTTGGTCGGCGGGAGAACACCGGGGAGCTGTTTTTT. It translates to CAALGRRENTGELFF. The chain has TRBV10-3 and TRBJ2-2; D may be TRBD2 (6 bases). The CDR3 extends over 15 amino acids. V was clipped by 11 bases and J by 1 base, with 17 bases between them. Germline V gene sequence: CDR1 ENHRY, CDR2 SYGVKD.

The V call is TRBV12-3 or TRBV12-4, the J call TRBJ2-7; D perhaps matches TRBD2 (6 bases). This CDR3 spans 14 amino acids. V dropped 2 bases and J dropped 0 bases, with 8 bases sitting between them. The CDR3 sequence: CASSLTGSSYEQYF. In nucleotides, the CDR3 is TGTGCCAGCAGTTTAACCGGGAGCTCCTACGAGCAGTACTTC.

This chain uses TRBV10-3 with TRBJ1-5; the match to TRBD1 covers 7 bases. Germline V gene lookup returns CDR1 ENHRY and CDR2 SYGVKD. The J segment lost 4 bases and the V segment lost 0 bases, leaving 3 bases of the junction unmatched. The CDR3 totals 15 residues. The CDR3, as DNA: TGTGCCATCAGTGAGTCAGCAGGGGGTAATCAGCCCCAGCATTTT. Encoded protein: CAISESAGGNQPQHF.

At least ten counts were recorded for this clonotype. The V and J genes are TRBV15 and TRBJ2-5; D gene unclear. This CDR3 contains 13 residues. V was trimmed by 5 bases and J by 4 bases, leaving 11 bases between them. Germline CDR1 reads LNHNV; CDR2 reads YYDKDF (reference sequence). The CDR3 DNA reads TGTGCCACCAGCGCAGGAGCGTCAGAGACCCAGTACTTC. It specifies CATSAGASETQYF.

This clonotype has a handful of counts. This chain uses TRBV7-9 with TRBJ2-2; TRBD2 might be the D (5 bases). Germline CDR1 is SEHNR and CDR2 is FQNEAQ (reference sequence). The CDR3 contains 16 residues. V lost 5 bases and J lost 3, with 16 bases in between. The CDR3 DNA sequence: TGTGCCAGCAGCCATGCTGCGGACGGGGACACCGGGGAGCTGTTTTTT. Its protein is CASSHAADGDTGELFF.

On this clonotype: A much larger clone differs by one base, so this may be a read error. This chain uses TRBV2 with TRBJ1-2; D perhaps matches TRBD1 (5 bases). The CDR3 has 14 amino acids. Germline values: CDR1 SNHLY, CDR2 FYNNEI. CDR3 DNA sequence: TGTGCCAGCAGCTTAGGACACCAAGGGCTTGGCTTCACCTTC. This sequence encodes CASSLGHQGLGFTF. Based on the CDR3 plus reference TRBV2 and TRBJ1-2, the full variable domain is EPEVTQTPSHQVTQMGQEVILRCVPISNHLYFYWYRQILGQKVEFLVSFYNNEISEKSEIFDDQFSVERPDGSNFTLKIRSTKLEDSAMYFCASSLGHQGLGFTFGSGTRLTVV.

The chain combines TRBV10-3 with TRBJ1-1, with D possibly being TRBD1 (5 bases). This CDR3 has 14 residues. In germline, CDR1 is ENHRY, CDR2 SYGVKD. V lost 10 bases and J 5 bases, leaving 20 bases between the germline ends. The CDR3 sequence: CASRWVPRGTEAFF. CDR3 DNA: TGTGCCAGCAGGTGGGTACCACGGGGGACTGAAGCTTTCTTT.

The chain links TRBV29-1 to TRBJ1-1; D is unclear. CDR3 length: 12 residues. Germline-derived CDR1 and CDR2 are SQVTM and ANQGSEA. V lost 2 bases, J lost 1 base, and 5 bases lay in between. CDR3 protein: CSVEYRNTEAFF. CDR3 DNA sequence: TGCAGCGTTGAATACAGGAACACTGAAGCTTTCTTT.

The rearrangement joins TRBV19 to TRBJ2-2; 13 nucleotides agree with TRBD2. Looked up from germline, CDR1 is LNHDA and CDR2 is SQIVND (reference sequence). This CDR3 is built from 17 residues. The J segment lost 4 bases and the V segment lost 9 bases, leaving 11 bases of the junction unmatched. In nucleotides, the CDR3 is TGTGCCAGGATACGGACAGGACTAGCGGGAGTCACCGGGGAGCTGTTTTTT. Its protein product is CARIRTGLAGVTGELFF.

This clonotype was seen a handful of times. The chain uses TRBV2 and TRBJ2-2, with 9 nucleotides matching TRBD1. This CDR3 is built from 16 residues. The germline CDR1 and CDR2 sequences are SNHLY and FYNNEI. The J segment lost 7 bases and the V segment lost 0 bases, leaving 6 bases of the junction unmatched. The CDR3 spells CASSEAGQGINGELFF. Here the CDR3 DNA reads TGTGCCAGCAGTGAAGCGGGACAGGGCATTAACGGGGAGCTGTTTTTT.